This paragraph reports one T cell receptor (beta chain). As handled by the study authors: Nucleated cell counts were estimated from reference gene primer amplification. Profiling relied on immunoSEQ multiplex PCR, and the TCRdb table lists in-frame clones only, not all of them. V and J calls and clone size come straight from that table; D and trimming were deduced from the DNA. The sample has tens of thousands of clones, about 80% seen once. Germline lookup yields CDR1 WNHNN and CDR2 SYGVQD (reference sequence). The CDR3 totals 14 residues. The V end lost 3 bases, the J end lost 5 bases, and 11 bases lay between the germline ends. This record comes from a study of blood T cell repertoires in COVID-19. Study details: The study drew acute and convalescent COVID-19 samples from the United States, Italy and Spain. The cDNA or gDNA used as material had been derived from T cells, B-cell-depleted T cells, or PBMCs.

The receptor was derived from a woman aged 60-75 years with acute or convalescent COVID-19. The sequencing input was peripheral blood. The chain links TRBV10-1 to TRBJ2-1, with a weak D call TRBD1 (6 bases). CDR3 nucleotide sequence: TGCGCCAGCAGTGACCAGGGGAATAACAATGAGCAGTTCTTC. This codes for CASSDQGNNNEQFF.